Listed below are T cell receptor beta chains from one sample, sequenced in a study of molecular identifiers for immune sequencing clone quantification. TCRdb passed the PCR reads through MiXCR, listing each CDR3 protein once. Of approximately 670,000 distinct CDR3 sequences in the sample, 15% to 20% were seen once. The sequenced sample consisted of naive CD8+ T cells from blood, with Jurkat cell RNA spiked in. These receptors were collected from a human donor in good health. Some libraries in this study had Jurkat cell RNA spiked in. CDR3s include the opening cysteine and the closing phenylalanine or tryptophan. A D gene is named only where the DNA matches it firmly. Some rows have no size entry. The others give once, few or many, or a class for an expanded clone.

few	TRBV10-3	TRBJ2-3	-	CAISESQNPTGPGDTDTQYF	TGTGCCATCAGTGAGTCCCAAAACCCCACCGGGCCCGGGGACACAGATACGCAGTATTTT
many	TRBV29-1	TRBJ2-2	TRBD1	CSAGTGDTGELFF	TGCAGCGCAGGGACAGGGGACACCGGGGAGCTGTTTTTT
many	TRBV30	TRBJ2-1	-	CAWNGGTGQFF	TGTGCCTGGAACGGTGGTACCGGGCAGTTCTTC
-	TRBV9	TRBJ2-3	-	CASSVTGSSTDTQYF	TGTGCCAGCAGCGTGACGGGTTCTAGCACAGATACGCAGTATTTT
few	TRBV7-2	TRBJ1-1	-	CASSLGGSYTEAFF	TGTGCCAGCAGCTTAGGGGGGAGTTACACTGAAGCTTTCTTT
many	TRBV20-1	TRBJ2-2	TRBD2	CSATLAYTNTGELFF	TGCAGTGCTACACTAGCGTATACGAACACCGGGGAGCTGTTTTTT
-	TRBV20-1	TRBJ1-3	-	CSARDRGDSGNTIYF	TGCAGTGCTAGAGATCGTGGGGACTCTGGAAACACCATATATTTT
-	TRBV6-1	TRBJ2-7	-	CASSEFFEYSYEQYF	TGTGCCAGCAGTGAATTCTTCGAGTATTCCTACGAGCAGTACTTC
few	TRBV19	TRBJ2-5	TRBD2	CATRADAGGPLTQYF	TGTGCCACCCGGGCCGATGCGGGAGGGCCCTTGACCCAGTACTTC
few	TRBV19	TRBJ2-4	TRBD1	CASRGGGQGARLNIQYF	TGTGCCAGTAGAGGAGGGGGACAGGGGGCTCGGTTGAACATTCAGTACTTC
-	TRBV7-7	TRBJ2-5	-	CASSMGEVETQYF	TGTGCCAGCAGTATGGGGGAGGTGGAGACCCAGTACTTC
many	TRBV20-1	TRBJ2-7	TRBD1	CSASTGGYEQYF	TGCAGTGCGTCGACAGGGGGGTACGAGCAGTACTTC
-	TRBV4-1	TRBJ2-7	-	CASSYQTGFYEQYF	TGCGCCAGCAGCTATCAAACAGGGTTCTACGAGCAGTACTTC
once	TRBV6-2/TRBV6-3	TRBJ2-7	TRBD1	CASSYRTTRTGQYGQYF	TGTGCCAGCAGTTACCGCACTACTCGGACAGGGCAGTACGGGCAGTACTTC
many	TRBV7-6	TRBJ2-7	TRBD1	CASSSNRQGHYEQYF	TGTGCCAGCAGCTCCAACCGACAGGGCCACTACGAGCAGTACTTC
-	TRBV27	TRBJ2-1	TRBD1	CASKKVGGSNEQFF	TGTGCCAGCAAGAAGGTAGGGGGCAGCAATGAGCAGTTCTTC
many	TRBV19	TRBJ2-2	-	CASSIVSAGELFF	TGTGCCAGTAGTATTGTATCGGCCGGGGAGCTGTTTTTT
-	TRBV27	TRBJ1-1	TRBD1	CASSLDRGVTEVFF	TGTGCCAGCAGTCTGGACAGGGGGGTCACTGAAGTTTTCTTT
-	TRBV15	TRBJ1-1	-	CATSRLGGNTEAFF	TGTGCCACCAGCAGATTAGGGGGTAACACTGAAGCTTTCTTT
few	TRBV14	TRBJ2-7	-	CASSQGGWYEQYF	TGTGCCAGCAGCCAAGGGGGGTGGTACGAGCAGTACTTC
many	TRBV10-1	TRBJ2-2	-	CATRTGNTGELFF	TGCGCCACCAGGACCGGTAACACCGGGGAGCTGTTTTTT
many	TRBV7-8	TRBJ2-1	-	CASSLRDPLYNEQFF	TGTGCCAGCAGCTTAAGAGACCCCCTGTACAATGAGCAGTTCTTC
-	TRBV30	TRBJ1-1	-	CAWGHGRNTEAFF	TGTGCCTGGGGTCATGGAAGGAACACTGAAGCTTTCTTT
few	TRBV7-9	TRBJ2-7	TRBD2	CASSFSSGAYEQYF	TGTGCCAGCAGCTTCTCCAGCGGGGCCTACGAGCAGTACTTC
-	TRBV19	TRBJ1-5	-	CASSIREGQPQHF	TGTGCCAGTAGTATAAGAGAAGGTCAGCCCCAGCATTTT
-	TRBV6-5	TRBJ2-7	-	CVSSSGTGSYEQYF	TGTGTCAGCAGTAGCGGGACAGGATCCTACGAGCAGTACTTC
few	TRBV7-3	TRBJ2-3	-	CASSPVSQGRTDTQYF	TGTGCCAGCAGCCCCGTTTCGCAGGGCAGGACAGATACGCAGTATTTT
few	TRBV7-6	TRBJ2-2	-	CAGRSLTGTGELFF	TGTGCCGGCAGAAGTCTAACGGGCACCGGGGAGCTGTTTTTT
many	TRBV10-3	TRBJ1-1	-	CAISETIQGRAFF	TGTGCCATCAGTGAGACTATACAGGGTCGGGCTTTCTTT
-	TRBV27	TRBJ1-2	TRBD1	CASSNSGQVYGYTF	TGTGCCAGCAGTAATTCGGGACAGGTCTATGGCTACACCTTC
many	TRBV7-9	TRBJ2-5	-	CASSLGWRKSGPQETQYF	TGTGCCAGCAGCTTAGGATGGCGCAAATCCGGACCACAAGAGACCCAGTACTTC